This entry describes one T cell receptor beta chain. This table comes from immunoSEQ multiplex PCR, and its TCRdb copy is limited to in-frame clones, with some not included. The table records 2 million to 3 million clones, more than 80% of them present only once. These data come from a study of shared clonotypes between healthy human individuals. Germline V gene data show CDR1 as SGHVS and CDR2 as FNYEAQ. CDR3 size: 18 residues. J was trimmed by 1 base and V by 5 bases; bases with no gene match: 14. The source of this sequence is a man between 18 and 29 years old in good health. Sequenced: naive CD4+ T cells sorted from blood. Subset here: CD45RA+ positively selected. This chain links TRBV7-6 with TRBJ2-7; 10 bases align to TRBD2. CDR3 loop: CASSPRGQTSGKSYEQYF. The CDR3 region has the DNA TGTGCCAGCAGCCCGAGGGGGCAAACTAGCGGGAAGTCCTACGAGCAGTACTTC.